Below are 22 T cell receptor beta chains sequenced from a single sample in a study of ipilimumab plus nivolumab after autologous stem cell transplantation (dated by TCRdb to the early 2020s). Library method: the immunoSEQ multiplex PCR assay. As stored in TCRdb, this immuneACCESS dataset retains in-frame rearrangements with V and J assigned. A fraction of the clones does not appear; measured against another copy, unresolved V genes explain less than half of the discrepancy, and the remainder lacks a known reason. The sample contains approximately 40,000 clones, 80% to 95% of them found a single time. The ten largest clonotypes hold approximately 1% of the sample. This specimen was PBMCs, taken in a trial of ipilimumab plus nivolumab as post-transplant consolidation. The receptors derive from a male donor with multiple myeloma.

The gene calls are TRBV4-3 and TRBJ2-7; 11 bases are shared with TRBD1. V shed 4 bases, J shed 5 bases, and the junction held 1 base outside the gene matches. The CDR3 length is 13 residues. The germline CDR1 and CDR2 sequences are LGHNA and YSLEER. This CDR3 reads CASSPGQGDEQYF. DNA of the CDR3: TGCGCCAGCAGCCCGGGACAGGGGGACGAGCAGTACTTC.

V and J are TRBV19 and TRBJ1-1; D call uncertain. In germline, CDR1 is LNHDA, CDR2 SQIVND (reference sequence). There are 14 residues in the CDR3. Trimming removed 3 bases at V and 0 bases at J, with 8 bases between. CDR3 nucleotide sequence: TGTGCCAGTAGTATGGGCCAGATGAACACTGAAGCTTTCTTT. Translation gives CASSMGQMNTEAFF. Combining the CDR3 with reference TRBV19 and TRBJ1-1 gives the whole variable domain DGGITQSPKYLFRKEGQNVTLSCEQNLNHDAMYWYRQDPGQGLRLIYYSQIVNDFQKGDIAEGYSVSREKKESFPLTVTSAQKNPTAFYLCASSMGQMNTEAFFGQGTRLTVV.

The sample holds a few counts of this clone. The chain carries TRBV6-5 and TRBJ2-1; perhaps TRBD1 as D (5 bases). Germline CDR1 is MNHEY and CDR2 is SVGAGI. The V and J ends lost 6 bases and 5 bases respectively, with 17 bases between them. This CDR3 contains 15 residues. DNA of the CDR3: TGTGCCAGCAGCGCCTCCCTAGGGGTCCACAATGAGCAGTTCTTC. Translating gives CASSASLGVHNEQFF.

The CDR3 DNA reads as TGTGCCAGCAGGCCGGGACTAGCGGGAGTCGAGACCCAGTACTTC. Amino acids: CASRPGLAGVETQYF. The chain uses TRBV7-7 and TRBJ2-5; 14 nucleotides line up with TRBD2. CDR3 length equals 15 residues. Per the germline V gene, CDR1 is SSHAT and CDR2 is FNYEAQ (reference sequence). Trimming cost V 6 bases and J 5 bases; bases outside gene matches: 5.

J is TRBJ2-7 and V is TRBV7-2, with D unresolved. CDR3 length: 14 amino acids. From germline, CDR1 is SGHTA and CDR2 FQGNSA. Trimming shortened V by 5 bases and J by 3 bases, and 14 bases separated the two germline ends. The CDR3 loop is CASSHQTSLYEQYF. CDR3 bases: TGTGCCAGCAGCCACCAGACGTCCCTCTACGAGCAGTACTTC.

The V gene is TRBV6-5, the J gene TRBJ2-7; TRBD2 agrees at 8 bases. From germline, CDR1 is MNHEY and CDR2 SVGAGI. This CDR3 comprises 14 residues. Trimming cost V 2 bases and J 7 bases; bases outside gene matches: 7. CDR3 loop: CASSYKGSGGEQYF. The DNA of the CDR3 is TGTGCCAGCAGTTACAAGGGGTCGGGGGGGGAGCAGTACTTC.

The V and J genes are TRBV27 and TRBJ2-1, with D unresolved. Germline loops: CDR1 MNHEY, CDR2 SMNVEV (reference sequence). The CDR3 is 15 residues long. Trimming left V 0 bases short and J 3 bases short, with 9 bases between. CDR3 nucleotide sequence: TGTGCCAGCAGTTTATCCAGGCGAAGCTACAATGAGCAGTTCTTC. It codes for CASSLSRRSYNEQFF.

The chain uses TRBV7-2 and TRBJ2-1, with unresolved D. Between the trimmed V and J ends, which lost 0 bases and 6 bases, there was a span of 12 bases. Germline V gene data show CDR1 as SGHTA and CDR2 as FQGNSA. The CDR3 contains 15 residues. The CDR3 DNA is TGTGCCAGCAGCTTAGCGGGGTTAGCAGGCAATGAGCAGTTCTTC. This sequence encodes CASSLAGLAGNEQFF.

The chain uses TRBV5-4 and TRBJ2-5, with D perhaps TRBD1 or TRBD2 (5 bases each). V dropped 4 bases and J dropped 5 bases, with 15 bases sitting between them. Germline V gives CDR1 SGHNT, CDR2 YYREEE (reference sequence). The CDR3 has 14 residues. CDR3 nucleotides: TGTGCCAGCAGCCTTCCGGGACGATCGGAGACCCAGTACTTC. Translated: CASSLPGRSETQYF.

The rearrangement joins TRBV9 to TRBJ2-1; either TRBD1 or TRBD2 may fit D (6 bases each). Trimming removed 7 bases at V and 6 bases at J, with 14 bases between. The CDR3 contains 13 residues. From germline, CDR1 is SGDLS and CDR2 YYNGEE. DNA for the CDR3: TGTGCCAGCGGTTCTGGGGGGCTCAATGAGCAGTTCTTC. Protein product: CASGSGGLNEQFF.

The chain uses TRBV14 and TRBJ1-2; D is ambiguous. The length of the CDR3 is 17 residues. V was cut by 4 bases and J by 7 bases, with 25 bases left in between. Germline lookup yields CDR1 SGHDN and CDR2 FVKESK. The CDR3 bases are TGTGCCAGCAGCCCACCACTGGGGAGACCAGGTCGTGGTGGCTACACCTTC. Amino acid sequence: CASSPPLGRPGRGGYTF.

This chain links TRBV7-7 with TRBJ2-5; maybe TRBD1 (5 bases). Per the germline V gene, CDR1 is SSHAT and CDR2 is FNYEAQ (reference sequence). V lost 2 bases and J 6 bases, leaving 13 bases between the germline ends. The CDR3 length is 14 residues. CDR3 protein: CASSLNVGVQTQYF. CDR3 nucleotide sequence: TGTGCCAGCAGCTTAAATGTAGGGGTACAGACCCAGTACTTC.

The V gene is TRBV18, the J gene TRBJ2-7; D may be TRBD1 (6 bases). CDR1 and CDR2 (germline): KGHSH, LQKENI. V was shortened by 6 bases and J by 5 bases, with 23 bases between the two germline ends. The CDR3 length is 16 residues. The CDR3 is CASSARDIPPAHEQYF. The CDR3 region has the DNA TGTGCCAGCTCCGCCCGGGACATCCCCCCGGCGCACGAGCAGTACTTC.

The rearrangement links TRBV18 to TRBJ1-4, with D perhaps TRBD1 (6 bases). CDR1 is KGHSH and CDR2 is LQKENI in the germline V gene. The CDR3 has 14 residues. V gave up 2 bases and J gave up 2 bases, with 6 bases separating them. Here the CDR3 DNA reads TGTGCCAGCTCACCAGGACAGACTAATGAAAAACTGTTTTTT. This encodes CASSPGQTNEKLFF.

The chain links TRBV6-1 to TRBJ2-7; D is perhaps TRBD1 (6 bases). V was shortened by 4 bases and J by 5 bases, with 12 bases between the two germline ends. CDR1 is MNHNS, CDR2 SASEGT, per germline. CDR3 length equals 13 residues. The CDR3 sequence is CASSVSRGHEQYF. The CDR3 coding sequence is TGTGCCAGCAGTGTATCCAGGGGCCACGAGCAGTACTTC.

The V gene is TRBV2, the J gene TRBJ2-5; D remains unclear. The V end lost 4 bases, the J end lost 5 bases, and 11 bases lay between the germline ends. Per the germline V gene, CDR1 is SNHLY and CDR2 is FYNNEI. This CDR3 contains 13 residues. The CDR3 DNA sequence: TGTGCCAGCAGTGTGGCTGGCATGGAGACCCAGTACTTC. Its protein is CASSVAGMETQYF. Complete variable domain (other parts from reference TRBV2 and TRBJ2-5): EPEVTQTPSHQVTQMGQEVILRCVPISNHLYFYWYRQILGQKVEFLVSFYNNEISEKSEIFDDQFSVERPDGSNFTLKIRSTKLEDSAMYFCASSVAGMETQYFGPGTRLLVL.

This rearrangement joins TRBV4-2 to TRBJ2-3, with D unclear. Germline-derived CDR1 and CDR2 are LGHNA and YNFKEQ. This CDR3 is 13 amino acids long. Trimming took 1 base from V and 2 from J, leaving 4 bases between them. CDR3 region: CASSQVLTDTQYF. CDR3 bases: TGTGCCAGCAGCCAAGTACTCACAGATACGCAGTATTTT.

The V call is TRBV10-3, the J call TRBJ2-5; 11 nucleotides align to TRBD2. CDR3 length equals 16 residues. CDR1 is ENHRY, CDR2 SYGVKD, per germline. V trimming: 2 bases; J trimming: 2 bases; junction bases outside the gene matches: 4. DNA of the CDR3: TGTGCCATCAGTGAGGGTGTAGCGGGAGGGCAAGAGACCCAGTACTTC. Protein: CAISEGVAGGQETQYF.

This chain uses TRBV13 with TRBJ1-2; D is uncertain. V was cut by 0 bases and J by 2 bases, with 10 bases left in between. Germline loops: CDR1 PRHDT, CDR2 FYEKMQ (reference sequence). The CDR3 loop spans 15 amino acids. The CDR3 DNA reads as TGTGCCAGCAGCTTAGGAGGGCAGGACAACTATGGCTACACCTTC. Protein sequence: CASSLGGQDNYGYTF. Looking up the rest from reference TRBV13 and TRBJ1-2 gives the full variable domain: AAGVIQSPRHLIKEKRETATLKCYPIPRHDTVYWYQQGPGQDPQFLISFYEKMQSDKGSIPDRFSAQQFSDYHSELNMSSLELGDSALYFCASSLGGQDNYGYTFGSGTRLTVV.

The chain joins TRBV7-3 to TRBJ2-1; D remains unclear. This CDR3 has 14 residues. Trimming left V 3 bases short and J 4 bases short, with 10 bases between. The germline V gene has CDR1 SGHTA and CDR2 FQGTGA. The CDR3 coding sequence is TGTGCCAGCAGCTTGGAAAGCCTTTACAATGAGCAGTTCTTC. Protein sequence: CASSLESLYNEQFF.

A single count supports this clone. The chain couples TRBV19 to TRBJ2-7; tentatively, D is TRBD2 (6 bases). Trimming stripped 1 base from V and 3 bases from J, with 10 bases between. CDR1 LNHDA and CDR2 SQIVND come from the germline V gene (reference sequence). The CDR3 loop spans 14 amino acids. DNA for the CDR3: TGTGCCAGTAGTATAGCGCGGGATAGCTACGAGCAGTACTTC. It yields the protein CASSIARDSYEQYF. Filled out from reference TRBV19 and TRBJ2-7, the complete variable domain reads DGGITQSPKYLFRKEGQNVTLSCEQNLNHDAMYWYRQDPGQGLRLIYYSQIVNDFQKGDIAEGYSVSREKKESFPLTVTSAQKNPTAFYLCASSIARDSYEQYFGPGTRLTVT.

This clone was counted only a few times. This chain connects TRBV5-1 to TRBJ2-7; D remains ambiguous. The CDR3 extends over 9 amino acids. Germline CDR1 is SGHRS and CDR2 is YFSETQ. Trimming removed 5 bases from V and 7 bases from J, with 4 bases in between. CDR3 nucleotide sequence: TGCGCCAGCAGGGGGGAGCAGTACTTC. Its translation: CASRGEQYF.